The clone carrying this T cell receptor (beta chain) has at least ten counts. Its specificity is not known. TCR beta libraries were built with iRepertoire HTBI primers and Arm-PCR of CDR3 regions. A single record per CDR3 protein comes from TCRdb applying MiXCR to the multiplex PCR reads. This sample yields 510,000 or so distinct CDR3 sequences, of which about 12% are seen a single time; about 8.3% belongs to the top ten. Time point defined: newly diagnosed GD, antithyroid drugs for less than 3 months. Following extraction of RNA from PBMCs, that RNA was used to make the TCR library. These data originate in a study of regulatory T cells in long-lasting Graves disease. Study outcomes and limitations: TRBV28 was favored in persistent disease, as were TRBJ1-2 and TRBJ2-5. Whereas new patients shared some 970 public clonotypes, persistent patients shared more, at 2,500 to 3,500.

This CDR3 contains 18 residues. V lost 3 bases and J lost 4, with 21 bases in between. The data also belong to a second study, concerning T cells in Graves' hyperthyroidism and ophthalmopathy. This second study notes: Over 18 months, lack of ophthalmopathy progression marked Graves' hyperthyroidism as stable. Lactation, pregnancy, other autoimmune disease or uncontrolled infection excluded patients.

This chain connects TRBV12-3 or TRBV12-4 to TRBJ2-2; D might be TRBD2 (5 bases). The sample consisted of peripheral blood mononuclear cells (PBMCs), taken at new diagnosis, from a patient treated with antithyroid drugs. The sequence came from a young woman with Graves disease. DNA of the CDR3: TGTGCCAGCAGTTTGTCTCCCCCAGGACGGGATCTCACCGGGGAGCTGTTTTTT. This translates into CASSLSPPGRDLTGELFF.